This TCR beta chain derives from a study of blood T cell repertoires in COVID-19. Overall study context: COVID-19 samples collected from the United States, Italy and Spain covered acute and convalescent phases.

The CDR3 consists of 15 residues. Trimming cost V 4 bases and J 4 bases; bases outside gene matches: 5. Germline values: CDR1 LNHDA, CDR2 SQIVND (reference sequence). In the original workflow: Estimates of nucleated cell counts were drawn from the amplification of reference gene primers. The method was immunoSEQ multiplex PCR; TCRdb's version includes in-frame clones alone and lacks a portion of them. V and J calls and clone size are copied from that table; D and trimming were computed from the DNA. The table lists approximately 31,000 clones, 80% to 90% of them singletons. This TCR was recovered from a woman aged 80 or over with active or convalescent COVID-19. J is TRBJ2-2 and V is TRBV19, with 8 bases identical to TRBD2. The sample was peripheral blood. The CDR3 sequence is CASSSGTRPTGELFF. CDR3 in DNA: TGTGCCAGTAGTAGCGGGACTAGGCCCACCGGGGAGCTGTTTTTT.